These 26 T cell receptor beta chains were all obtained from the same sample, sequenced in a study of T cells in Graves' hyperthyroidism and ophthalmopathy. TCR beta CDR3 regions were amplified from RNA transcripts. When the TCR CDR3 underwent first-round RT-PCR, the HTBI primer set was used. TCRdb re-called the multiplex PCR reads through MiXCR, storing one row per CDR3 protein. Altogether more than 650,000 distinct CDR3 sequences are present, about 15% being singletons, with the ten largest covering 10% to 13%. Sample: blood. The receptors here all came from a woman younger than 35 with Graves' hyperthyroidism.

This clonotype was found many times. The chain employs TRBV20-1 and TRBJ2-3; 11 nucleotides match TRBD2. Germline V gene data show CDR1 as DFQATT and CDR2 as SNEGSKA (reference sequence). V lost 3 bases, J lost 4 bases, and 15 bases stayed unmatched. This CDR3 region has 18 residues. CDR3 DNA sequence: TGCAGTGCTAGTCCGACTAGCGGGACGTGGTCGAGAGCAGATACGCAGTATTTT. It codes for CSASPTSGTWSRADTQYF.

This chain uses TRBV15 with TRBJ1-4; D is possibly TRBD1 (6 bases). Trimming took off 0 bases at V and 4 bases at J, with 9 bases between the two ends. Germline V lookup: CDR1 LNHNV, CDR2 YYDKDF (reference sequence). The CDR3 length is 15 residues. CDR3 bases: TGTGCCACCAGCAGAGATGGACAGCTTAATGAAAAACTGTTTTTT. Its protein is CATSRDGQLNEKLFF. Filled out from reference TRBV15 and TRBJ1-4, the complete variable domain reads DAMVIQNPRYQVTQFGKPVTLSCSQTLNHNVMYWYQQKSSQAPKLLFHYYDKDFNNEADTPDNFQSRRPNTSFCFLDIRSPGLGDTAMYLCATSRDGQLNEKLFFGSGTQLSVL.

The chain uses TRBV20-1 and TRBJ2-1; 12 bases map to TRBD2. This CDR3 has 19 amino acids. The trim removed 1 base at V and 7 bases at J, leaving 17 bases unmatched. Germline CDR1 is DFQATT and CDR2 is SNEGSKA (reference sequence). The CDR3: CSARAFSSIWTSGTNEQFF. CDR3 nucleotides: TGCAGTGCTAGAGCCTTTTCTTCCATCTGGACTAGCGGGACGAATGAGCAGTTCTTC.

This clonotype was observed many times. The chain links TRBV7-2 to TRBJ2-3; D remains unclear. The CDR3 loop spans 16 amino acids. The germline CDR1 and CDR2 sequences are SGHTA and FQGNSA. Trimming removed 5 bases at V and 2 bases at J, with 17 bases between. CDR3 bases: TGTGCCAGCAGCCCCCGGGTCGGTGCCCTCACAGATACGCAGTATTTT. Amino acid sequence: CASSPRVGALTDTQYF.

The chain is built from TRBV19 and TRBJ2-1; 8 bases match TRBD1. CDR3 size: 15 residues. Germline-derived CDR1 and CDR2 are LNHDA and SQIVND (reference sequence). The junction had 5 bases not matched to a gene; V was cut back by 3 bases and J by 4 bases. The DNA for the CDR3 is TGTGCCAGTAGTATCGGACAGGGCCCGTACAATGAGCAGTTCTTC. Its protein is CASSIGQGPYNEQFF.

The chain uses TRBV11-2 and TRBJ2-7, with D perhaps matching TRBD1 or TRBD2 (5 bases each). CDR1 and CDR2 (germline): SGHAT, FQNNGV. The CDR3 has 16 residues. The V and J ends lost 6 bases and 0 bases respectively, with 18 bases between them. CDR3 nucleotide sequence: TGTGCCAGCAGTGCCCCGCGACGGGGCTTCTCCTACGAGCAGTACTTC. Protein sequence: CASSAPRRGFSYEQYF.

The sample holds many counts of this clonotype. V gene TRBV15 combines with J gene TRBJ2-3; TRBD2 matches 9 bases. The V segment lost 0 bases and the J segment 6 bases; nucleotides outside the gene matches: 4. The germline V gene encodes CDR1 LNHNV and CDR2 YYDKDF (reference sequence). The CDR3 spans 15 residues. The CDR3 sequence is CATSREAGGPDTQYF. CDR3 DNA sequence: TGTGCCACCAGCAGAGAGGCGGGAGGGCCCGATACGCAGTATTTT.

This clonotype was observed many times. This chain links TRBV7-2 with TRBJ2-7, with D perhaps matching TRBD2 (6 bases). Between the trimmed V and J ends, which lost 4 bases and 5 bases, there was a span of 18 bases. The CDR3 has 15 amino acids. CDR1 and CDR2 from the germline V gene are SGHTA and FQGNSA. The CDR3, as DNA: TGTGCCAGCAGCTGGGCGGGACTCTCCCAGGACGAGCAGTACTTC. Translating gives CASSWAGLSQDEQYF. The entire variable domain, with the rest obtained from reference TRBV7-2 and TRBJ2-7, is as follows: GAGVSQSPSNKVTEKGKDVELRCDPISGHTALYWYRQSLGQGLEFLIYFQGNSAPDKSGLPSDRFSAERTGGSVSTLTIQRTQQEDSAVYLCASSWAGLSQDEQYFGPGTRLTVT.

This clonotype was counted many times. The chain is built from TRBV7-2 and TRBJ2-1; D gene ambiguous. V was clipped by 0 bases and J by 1 base, with 19 bases between them. CDR3 length equals 19 residues. Germline CDR1 and CDR2: SGHTA and FQGNSA. CDR3 residues: CASSLAPLTWAISYNEQFF. Written as DNA, the CDR3 is TGTGCCAGCAGCTTAGCACCCCTGACCTGGGCGATATCCTACAATGAGCAGTTCTTC.

This clonotype came up a few times. The J gene is TRBJ2-2, the V gene TRBV30; tentative D call: TRBD1 (5 bases). With 4 bases removed from V and 1 base from J, the gap between germline ends came to 13 bases. Germline loops: CDR1 GTSNPN, CDR2 SVGIG (reference sequence). The CDR3 is 15 amino acids. The CDR3 loop reads CAWNLGALNTGELFF. The DNA of the CDR3 is TGTGCCTGGAATCTTGGGGCTTTGAACACCGGGGAGCTGTTTTTT.

This clonotype was observed a few times. The V call is TRBV7-3, the J call TRBJ2-2, with 9 positions matching TRBD1. J lost 5 bases, V lost 2 bases, and 3 bases had no gene match. From germline, CDR1 is SGHTA and CDR2 FQGTGA. The length of the CDR3 is 15 residues. This CDR3 is CASSLSGQGTGELFF. CDR3 DNA sequence: TGTGCCAGCAGCTTATCTGGACAGGGGACCGGGGAGCTGTTTTTT. The variable domain in full, with the rest retrieved from reference TRBV7-3 and TRBJ2-2, is GAGVSQTPSNKVTEKGKYVELRCDPISGHTALYWYRQSLGQGPEFLIYFQGTGAADDSGLPNDRFFAVRPEGSVSTLKIQRTERGDSAVYLCASSLSGQGTGELFFGEGSRLTVL.

The count of this clonotype is one. V usage is TRBV10-1 and J usage is TRBJ2-5; D is possibly TRBD2 (6 bases). Trimming left V 0 bases short and J 9 bases short, with 14 bases between. The CDR3 has 14 residues. Per germline, CDR1 WNHNN and CDR2 SYGVQD (reference sequence). In DNA, the CDR3 is TGCGCCAGCAGTGAGTCGCTAGCGCGTGGGGCCCAGTACTTC. The encoded protein is CASSESLARGAQYF.

The chain links TRBV27 to TRBJ2-7; TRBD2 matches at 11 bases. This CDR3 spans 16 amino acids. V trimming: 0 bases; J trimming: 7 bases; junction bases outside the gene matches: 8. Germline CDR1 reads MNHEY; CDR2 reads SMNVEV (reference sequence). The CDR3 spells CASSLSGTSGFEEQYF. CDR3 bases: TGTGCCAGCAGTTTATCGGGGACTAGCGGATTCGAGGAGCAGTACTTC.

This clonotype occurred many times. This sequence joins TRBV28 and TRBJ2-6; D possibly corresponds to TRBD2 (6 bases). From germline, CDR1 is MDHEN and CDR2 SYDVKM. Trimming cost V 6 bases and J 1 base, with 16 bases left between them. The CDR3 runs 17 residues. The CDR3 DNA sequence: TGTGCCAGCAGCCCCCGCGGGGTTGGGTCTGGGGCCAACGTCCTGACTTTC. It specifies CASSPRGVGSGANVLTF.

This clonotype was seen repeatedly, ten times or more. The chain joins TRBV7-2 to TRBJ2-1, with D uncertain. Germline V lookup: CDR1 SGHTA, CDR2 FQGNSA. The CDR3 is 13 residues long. The V end lost 1 base, the J end lost 11 bases, and 12 bases lay between the germline ends. Written as DNA, the CDR3 is TGTGCCAGCAGCTTAGAGGAAAGCCCTAAGCAGTTCTTC. Encoded protein: CASSLEESPKQFF.

V usage is TRBV4-1 and J usage is TRBJ1-4, with D tentatively TRBD1 (5 bases). Looked up from germline, CDR1 is MGHRA and CDR2 is YSYEKL. This CDR3 spans 15 amino acids. V was shortened by 0 bases and J by 7 bases, with 12 bases between the two germline ends. The CDR3 loop is CASSQDQAGSEKLFF. CDR3 nucleotides: TGCGCCAGCAGCCAAGATCAAGCAGGGAGTGAAAAACTGTTTTTT.

This clonotype was recorded many times. The rearrangement joins TRBV6-1 to TRBJ1-1, with D possibly TRBD1 on 5 matching bases. CDR1 is MNHNS, CDR2 SASEGT, per germline. The CDR3 is made up of 13 amino acids. The V end was cut by 5 bases, the J end by 11 bases, with 18 bases between. The CDR3 sequence: CASSYSRARQAFF. CDR3 in DNA: TGTGCCAGCAGTTATTCCAGGGCTCGACAGGCTTTCTTT.

This clonotype turned up a few times. The chain uses TRBV5-4 and TRBJ1-1; no clear D. Per germline, CDR1 SGHNT and CDR2 YYREEE (reference sequence). V was trimmed by 3 bases and J by 2 bases, leaving 11 bases between them. This CDR3 contains 14 residues. CDR3 protein: CASSSPARNTEAFF. The CDR3 DNA reads as TGTGCCAGCAGCTCCCCGGCACGAAACACTGAAGCTTTCTTT.

This clonotype showed up many times. V is TRBV2 and J is TRBJ1-1; the D gene is possibly TRBD1 (6 bases). V was pared by 5 bases and J by 5 bases, with 18 bases between. The CDR3 spans 15 residues. Germline V gene data show CDR1 as SNHLY and CDR2 as FYNNEI. CDR3 region: CASSRQVSSPTEAFF. DNA for the CDR3: TGTGCCAGCAGTAGACAGGTATCATCCCCAACTGAAGCTTTCTTT.

This clonotype was found a few times. The CDR3 region is CASSVMASGSYEQYF. The CDR3 DNA reads TGTGCCAGCAGTGTGATGGCTAGCGGATCCTACGAGCAGTACTTC. J is TRBJ2-7 and V is TRBV6-1; 7 positions agree with TRBD2. With 4 bases clipped from V and 1 base from J, the junction kept 7 bases outside the gene matches. CDR1 and CDR2 (germline): MNHNS, SASEGT. This CDR3 spans 15 amino acids.

The sample holds many counts of this clonotype. The V and J genes are TRBV7-8 and TRBJ1-1, with 12 nucleotides matching TRBD1. The CDR3 runs to 17 residues. J was trimmed by 4 bases and V by 5 bases; bases with no gene match: 11. Germline CDR1 is SGHVS and CDR2 is FQNEAQ. CDR3 sequence: CASSRPRDRGHSTEAFF. The CDR3 DNA is TGTGCCAGCAGCCGACCCAGGGACAGGGGGCATAGCACTGAAGCTTTCTTT.

This clonotype was seen only a few times. The chain combines TRBV10-3 with TRBJ2-5; 10 bases line up with TRBD1. V was clipped by 2 bases and J by 2 bases; unmatched bases: 2. The CDR3 runs to 15 residues. The germline V gene has CDR1 ENHRY and CDR2 SYGVKD. CDR3 residues: CAISERDRGQETQYF. CDR3 DNA sequence: TGTGCCATCAGTGAGAGGGACAGGGGACAAGAGACCCAGTACTTC.

As regards this clonotype: A clone one base away is much larger, so this may be a read error. The chain combines TRBV20-1 with TRBJ2-7, with TRBD1 matching over 7 bases. This CDR3 spans 13 amino acids. Looked up from germline, CDR1 is DFQATT and CDR2 is SNEGSKA (reference sequence). CDR3 sequence (DNA): TGCATTGCTAGGGATGACAGGGCCTACGAGCAGTACTTC. Amino acid sequence: CIARDDRAYEQYF.

This chain uses TRBV20-1 with TRBJ2-1; 12 positions agree with TRBD1. Germline loops: CDR1 DFQATT, CDR2 SNEGSKA (reference sequence). The CDR3 has 16 residues. The J segment lost 6 bases and the V segment lost 6 bases, leaving 12 bases of the junction unmatched. CDR3 loop: CSANRDRGRGSNEQFF. As DNA, the CDR3 is TGCAGTGCAAACCGGGACAGGGGGCGGGGTTCCAATGAGCAGTTCTTC.

V usage is TRBV4-1 and J usage is TRBJ2-7; D not resolved. Trimming shortened V by 3 bases and J by 2 bases, and 11 bases separated the two germline ends. Germline CDR1 MGHRA, CDR2 YSYEKL. This CDR3 is 14 amino acids long. The CDR3 loop reads CASSHEAAAYEQYF. As DNA, the CDR3 is TGCGCCAGCAGCCACGAGGCGGCCGCCTACGAGCAGTACTTC.

This clonotype occurred many times. This chain joins TRBV2 and TRBJ2-7; D may be TRBD1 (6 bases). CDR1 is SNHLY and CDR2 is FYNNEI in the germline V gene. This CDR3 region has 14 residues. Trimming pared 6 bases from V and 1 base from J, leaving 13 bases between. The CDR3 loop is CASRFGGLSYEQYF. Written as DNA, the CDR3 is TGTGCCAGCAGATTTGGGGGCCTTTCCTACGAGCAGTACTTC.